A single sample gave rise to the 6 T cell receptor beta chains below, sequenced in a study of T cell clonality in common variable immunodeficiency. Assay used: immunoSEQ multiplex PCR; TCRdb lists only in-frame clones, some missing. The sample yields under 50,000 clones, without any singletons. The sample comprised peripheral blood mononuclear cells. The receptors originated from a person between 18 and 75 years old in good health.

This clone was detected many times. The read terminates 3 residues ahead of where the CDR3 ends, so the germline J gene completes it. The chain uses TRBV5-1 and TRBJ2-3; 7 positions match TRBD1. The CDR3 length is 15 residues. The V gene end was trimmed by 4 bases and the J gene end by 3 bases; junction bases not matched to a gene: 8. Germline V gene data show CDR1 as SGHRS and CDR2 as YFSETQ. The covered CDR3 bases are TGCGCCAGCAGCCTCCGACAGGGCGGGACAGATACG. It translates to CASSLRQGGTDT. In full, the CDR3 reads CASSLRQGGTDTQYF.

This clone was counted a few times. The sequenced fragment ends 3 residues before the CDR3 boundary, so the rest is inferred from the germline J gene. This chain connects TRBV5-1 to TRBJ2-7, with D perhaps matching TRBD1 (6 bases). The CDR3 has 14 residues. Germline V gives CDR1 SGHRS, CDR2 YFSETQ. Trimming pared 6 bases from V and 2 bases from J, leaving 15 bases between. CDR3 bases read: TGCGCCAGCACACTAGGGGGTATCGCCTACGAG. Amino acid sequence: CASTLGGIAYE. The whole CDR3 region reads CASTLGGIAYEQYF.

This clone was detected many times. The read ends 3 residues early relative to the CDR3; the germline J gene fills the gap. The V gene is TRBV6-2 or TRBV6-3, the J gene TRBJ2-7; 9 nucleotides match TRBD2. CDR1 is MNHEY, CDR2 SVGEGT, per germline. This CDR3 comprises 16 residues. V shed 3 bases, J shed 3 bases, and the junction held 9 bases outside the gene matches. The CDR3: CASSYSTLTSGYEQYF. The sequenced CDR3 bases are TGTGCCAGCAGTTATTCCACCTTGACTAGCGGCTACGAG.

This clone showed up many times. Read coverage stops 3 residues before the CDR3 terminus; the germline J gene supplies the remainder. The chain carries TRBV4-2 and TRBJ2-7; tentatively, D is TRBD1 (5 bases). The CDR3 has 13 amino acids. The germline V gene encodes CDR1 LGHNA and CDR2 YNFKEQ. V lost 5 bases, J lost 5 bases, and 13 bases lay in between. CDR3 bases read: TGTGCCAGCAGCGGGTTCCAGGGTAACGAG. Encoded protein: CASSGFQGNE. The CDR3 reads in full as CASSGFQGNEQYF.

This clone was observed many times. The read terminates 3 residues ahead of where the CDR3 ends, so the germline J gene completes it. V gene TRBV7-2 combines with J gene TRBJ2-7; 9 bases fit TRBD2. The germline gives CDR1 SGHTA, CDR2 FQGNSA. V was clipped by 1 base and J by 2 bases; unmatched bases: 3. CDR3 size: 15 residues. CDR3 DNA, as far as it was read: TGTGCCAGCAGCTTAGTAGCGGGGGTGCCCTACGAG. Amino acid sequence: CASSLVAGVPYE. The whole CDR3 protein reads CASSLVAGVPYEQYF. The variable domain in full, with the rest retrieved from reference TRBV7-2 and TRBJ2-7, is GAGVSQSPSNKVTEKGKDVELRCDPISGHTALYWYRQSLGQGLEFLIYFQGNSAPDKSGLPSDRFSAERTGGSVSTLTIQRTQQEDSAVYLCASSLVAGVPYEQYFGPGTRLTVT.

The covered CDR3 bases are TGTGCCAGTAAAGAGACAGGGGGCTTTCAGCCC. It specifies CASKETGGFQP. The whole CDR3 region reads CASKETGGFQPQHF. The V and J genes are TRBV19 and TRBJ1-5; 10 nucleotides agree with TRBD1. Sequencing ends 3 residues short of the CDR3 end; the germline J gene provides the rest. CDR1 and CDR2 from the germline V gene are LNHDA and SQIVND (reference sequence). Trimming removed 7 bases from V and 6 bases from J; junction bases left unmatched: 6. The CDR3 contains 14 residues.